This T cell receptor beta chain was recorded in a study of blood T cells in healthy people across ages. Through a sample-barcoded 5' primer and a J-beta primer mix, a second PCR was run for about 6 to 12 cycles. The template-switch adaptor was a 5' adaptor with 12 random nucleotides. It tagged each cDNA molecule. TCRdb reprocessed the 5' RACE reads with MiXCR, giving one entry per CDR3 protein. The sample holds about 1.4 million distinct CDR3 sequences, around 59% seen once. Russia was home to the donors, healthy Caucasian individuals aged 6 to 90. Study-wide findings and caveats: There was no known CMV status for donors, so expanded clonotype changes were possibly confounded.

Comment on this clonotype: Antigen unknown.

The origin of this receptor is a man younger than 30 in good health. Material for sequencing was blood.

The CDR3 loop is CAWRGFGGDTEAFF. CDR3 nucleotides: TGTGCCTGGAGGGGGTTCGGGGGGGACACTGAAGCTTTCTTT. This chain links TRBV30 with TRBJ1-1; a weak D match, TRBD1 (5 bases). Germline assignment: CDR1 GTSNPN and CDR2 SVGIG (reference sequence). V was shortened by 3 bases and J by 3 bases, with 14 bases between the two germline ends. The CDR3 is 14 amino acids.